This entry lists 27 T cell receptor beta chains sequenced from one sample in a study of PD-1 blockade in classical Hodgkin lymphoma. Time point of the sample: newly diagnosed, previously untreated cHL patient sample. Measured with immunoSEQ multiplex PCR; TCRdb has only the in-frame clones, and not every one. The table has approximately 20,000 clones, about 95% seen once; the top ten hold 4.5% to 6%. Sequencing was performed on peripheral blood mononuclear cells (PBMCs). Every receptor here comes from a human donor with classical Hodgkin lymphoma.

This clone has more than one count but fewer than ten. The chain recombines TRBV19 with TRBJ2-1; D is possibly TRBD2 (7 bases). CDR1 and CDR2 from the germline V gene are LNHDA and SQIVND (reference sequence). The CDR3 has 13 residues. V was trimmed by 9 bases and J by 13 bases, leaving 22 bases between them. CDR3 in amino acids: CASTMGGGGSQFF. CDR3 in DNA: TGTGCCAGCACGATGGGAGGGGGGGGCTCCCAGTTCTTC.

The CDR3 nucleotides are TGTGCCAGCAGTTTTGAGGGGGGGGGCAATCAGCCCCAGCATTTT. This codes for CASSFEGGGNQPQHF. The rearrangement joins TRBV28 to TRBJ1-5, with D perhaps matching TRBD1 (6 bases). The V end lost 3 bases, the J end lost 2 bases, and 11 bases lay between the germline ends. This CDR3 has 15 residues. CDR1 MDHEN and CDR2 SYDVKM come from the germline V gene.

The chain recombines TRBV9 with TRBJ2-5, with 9 bases that match TRBD1. The CDR3 covers 15 residues. The J segment lost 5 bases and the V segment lost 3 bases, leaving 8 bases of the junction unmatched. The germline gives CDR1 SGDLS, CDR2 YYNGEE. CDR3 nucleotides: TGTGCCAGCAGCGCCCACAGGGGGCACGGCGAGACCCAGTACTTC. As protein: CASSAHRGHGETQYF.

J is TRBJ2-3 and V is TRBV7-8; 8 bases fit TRBD2. V shed 8 bases, J shed 2 bases, and the junction held 15 bases outside the gene matches. In germline, CDR1 is SGHVS, CDR2 FQNEAQ. This CDR3 is 17 amino acids long. CDR3 sequence (DNA): TGTGCCAGCCTACCGGGGGGGCCGCTTTTTCCCACAGATACGCAGTATTTT. Translating it yields CASLPGGPLFPTDTQYF.

The chain uses TRBV9 and TRBJ2-7, with 7 positions matching TRBD1. With 2 bases clipped from V and 4 bases from J, the junction kept 3 bases outside the gene matches. The CDR3 spans 13 residues. Germline CDR1 is SGDLS and CDR2 is YYNGEE. In DNA form, the CDR3 reads TGTGCCAGCAGCGTGGGACAGAAATACGAGCAGTACTTC. This sequence encodes CASSVGQKYEQYF.

V gene TRBV5-1 combines with J gene TRBJ2-1; possibly TRBD1 for D (5 bases). Trimming removed 3 bases from V and 8 bases from J, with 12 bases in between. CDR3 length: 13 amino acids. In germline, CDR1 is SGHRS, CDR2 YFSETQ. CDR3: CASSWSEGDEQFF. The DNA of the CDR3 is TGCGCCAGCAGCTGGTCGGAAGGGGATGAGCAGTTCTTC.

The chain has TRBV2 and TRBJ1-1; D may be TRBD1 (6 bases). Germline loops: CDR1 SNHLY, CDR2 FYNNEI. This CDR3 is 15 amino acids long. The germline V and J ends were trimmed by 10 bases and 1 base, with 19 bases remaining between them. CDR3 residues: CATHPSGGPNTEAFF. The CDR3 DNA sequence: TGTGCCACCCACCCCAGTGGGGGCCCGAACACTGAAGCTTTCTTT.

The gene calls are TRBV7-9 and TRBJ2-5, with 7 bases fitting TRBD1. The ends lost 3 bases at V and 2 bases at J; junction bases unmatched: 3. The CDR3 length is 14 residues. The germline V gene has CDR1 SEHNR and CDR2 FQNEAQ (reference sequence). In DNA, the CDR3 is TGTGCCAGCAGCTTTCGGACAGGACAAGAGACCCAGTACTTC. This sequence encodes CASSFRTGQETQYF.

CDR3 residues: CAISGTGAGNQPQHF. The CDR3 DNA reads TGTGCCATCAGTGGGACAGGGGCGGGCAATCAGCCCCAGCATTTT. The chain couples TRBV10-3 to TRBJ1-5; 9 bases match TRBD1. The J segment lost 2 bases and the V segment lost 4 bases, leaving 3 bases of the junction unmatched. CDR1 and CDR2 (germline): ENHRY, SYGVKD. The CDR3 has 15 residues.

The chain has TRBV19 and TRBJ1-2, with TRBD1 identical over 7 bases. Germline V gene data show CDR1 as LNHDA and CDR2 as SQIVND (reference sequence). This CDR3 is 13 amino acids long. Trimming removed 11 bases from V and 3 bases from J; junction bases left unmatched: 9. The CDR3 DNA is TGTGCCGCAAAAACAGGGGATCACTATGGCTACACCTTC. Translation gives CAAKTGDHYGYTF.

The chain links TRBV11-2 to TRBJ1-2; D is undetermined. The CDR3 runs 12 residues. CDR1 is SGHAT, CDR2 FQNNGV, per germline. V was cut by 3 bases and J by 4 bases, with 6 bases left in between. CDR3 sequence (DNA): TGTGCCAGCAGCTTGGGGTTCTATGGCTACACCTTC. Protein sequence: CASSLGFYGYTF.

The chain recombines TRBV7-9 with TRBJ2-1, with 9 bases matching TRBD1. The CDR3 contains 18 residues. V shed 4 bases and J 8 bases; nucleotides not matched to a gene: 18. Germline CDR1 SEHNR, CDR2 FQNEAQ (reference sequence). CDR3 bases: TGTGCCAGCAGCTCCTTCGGGGTGGGGACAGGGTCTTTGGATGAGCAGTTCTTC. Protein: CASSSFGVGTGSLDEQFF.

The J gene is TRBJ1-2, the V gene TRBV20-1; D uncertain. CDR1 is DFQATT, CDR2 SNEGSKA, per germline (reference sequence). Between the trimmed V and J ends, which lost 6 bases and 9 bases, there was a span of 14 bases. The CDR3 is 11 amino acids. DNA of the CDR3: TGCAGTGCGCCTCCTGCCGGGAGCTACACCTTC. Translated: CSAPPAGSYTF.

The chain links TRBV4-3 to TRBJ1-1; D is undetermined. The germline CDR1 and CDR2 sequences are LGHNA and YSLEER. The CDR3 consists of 17 residues. Trimming shortened V by 1 base and J by 3 bases, and 18 bases separated the two germline ends. The CDR3 DNA reads as TGCGCCAGCAGCCAAGGGCCGATCCGGGATAGCGACACTGAAGCTTTCTTT. This translates into CASSQGPIRDSDTEAFF.

This chain uses TRBV15 with TRBJ1-5; D call uncertain. This CDR3 region has 15 residues. V gave up 0 bases and J gave up 1 base, with 7 bases separating them. From germline, CDR1 is LNHNV and CDR2 YYDKDF (reference sequence). In nucleotides, the CDR3 is TGTGCCACCAGCAGAGATGGCCGAAGCAATCAGCCCCAGCATTTT. The encoded protein is CATSRDGRSNQPQHF.

This clone was observed a single time. The rearrangement uses TRBV7-2 and TRBJ2-7, with TRBD2 matching over 10 bases. The CDR3 is 14 amino acids. The V gene end was trimmed by 5 bases and the J gene end by 3 bases; junction bases not matched to a gene: 4. From germline, CDR1 is SGHTA and CDR2 FQGNSA. CDR3 bases: TGTGCCAGCAGCCAAGCGGGGGGGCGCTACGAGCAGTACTTC. This sequence encodes CASSQAGGRYEQYF. The full variable domain, completed using reference TRBV7-2 and TRBJ2-7, is GAGVSQSPSNKVTEKGKDVELRCDPISGHTALYWYRQSLGQGLEFLIYFQGNSAPDKSGLPSDRFSAERTGGSVSTLTIQRTQQEDSAVYLCASSQAGGRYEQYFGPGTRLTVT.

The V call is TRBV6-6, the J call TRBJ1-1, with TRBD1 as a possible D gene (5 bases). Trimming left V 2 bases short and J 7 bases short, with 17 bases between. CDR1 is MNHNY, CDR2 SVGAGI, per germline (reference sequence). This CDR3 is 15 amino acids long. Here the CDR3 reads CASSYRGILGGEAFF. For the CDR3, the DNA is TGTGCCAGCAGTTACCGCGGTATCCTGGGGGGTGAAGCTTTCTTT.

The V call is TRBV2, the J call TRBJ1-4, with D unclear. Deletions cut 9 bases from V and 1 base from J, with 18 bases between. Germline V gene lookup returns CDR1 SNHLY and CDR2 FYNNEI. The CDR3 consists of 16 residues. This CDR3 reads CARTNSSGITNEKLFF. The CDR3 region has the DNA TGTGCCAGGACTAATAGCAGCGGTATAACTAATGAAAAACTGTTTTTT.

The J gene is TRBJ2-3, the V gene TRBV7-9; D is ambiguous. V lost 4 bases and J lost 0, with 11 bases in between. The CDR3 runs to 15 residues. The germline CDR1 and CDR2 sequences are SEHNR and FQNEAQ (reference sequence). The CDR3 loop is CASSSRAVSTDTQYF. CDR3 in DNA: TGTGCCAGCAGCTCCCGGGCGGTTAGCACAGATACGCAGTATTTT. The variable domain in full, completed from reference TRBV7-9 and TRBJ2-3, reads DTGVSQNPRHKITKRGQNVTFRCDPISEHNRLYWYRQTLGQGPEFLTYFQNEAQLEKSRLLSDRFSAERPKGSFSTLEIQRTEQGDSAMYLCASSSRAVSTDTQYFGPGTRLTVL.

As DNA, the CDR3 is TGTGCCAGCAGTTACTCTGCAGGTTCCTACACCTTC. Protein: CASSYSAGSYTF. The rearrangement links TRBV6-5 to TRBJ1-2; D call uncertain. Trimming removed 0 bases at V and 10 bases at J, with 9 bases between. CDR1 is MNHEY and CDR2 is SVGAGI in the germline V gene. The CDR3 extends over 12 amino acids.

The chain recombines TRBV5-1 with TRBJ2-7; maybe TRBD1 (6 bases). Germline assignment: CDR1 SGHRS and CDR2 YFSETQ. Trimming left V 4 bases short and J 3 bases short, with 14 bases between. The CDR3 is 14 residues long. The DNA for the CDR3 is TGCGCCAGCAGCCTCACAGGGAACTACTACGAGCAGTACTTC. This encodes CASSLTGNYYEQYF. The full variable domain, its missing parts supplied by reference TRBV5-1 and TRBJ2-7, is KAGVTQTPRYLIKTRGQQVTLSCSPISGHRSVSWYQQTPGQGLQFLFEYFSETQRNKGNFPGRFSGRQFSNSRSEMNVSTLELGDSALYLCASSLTGNYYEQYFGPGTRLTVT.

By share, this clone counts as medium-sized. J is TRBJ2-1 and V is TRBV7-3; TRBD1 might be the D (6 bases). The length of the CDR3 is 15 residues. CDR1 is SGHTA and CDR2 is FQGTGA in the germline V gene. The V gene lost 2 bases and the J gene lost 5 bases, with 13 bases spanning the gap. The CDR3 sequence is CASSLQPQGNNEQFF. In DNA form, the CDR3 reads TGTGCCAGCAGCTTACAGCCCCAGGGGAACAATGAGCAGTTCTTC.

The chain links TRBV30 to TRBJ2-1, with 8 bases identical to TRBD2. The CDR3 length is 15 residues. CDR1 is GTSNPN, CDR2 SVGIG, per germline (reference sequence). V lost 3 bases, J lost 2 bases, and 6 bases stayed unmatched. CDR3 bases: TGTGCCTGGAGGAAGACTAGCGAGACCTACAATGAGCAGTTCTTC. Translated, it gives CAWRKTSETYNEQFF.

The V call is TRBV5-1, the J call TRBJ2-5, with 9 bases aligning to TRBD2. V trimming: 3 bases; J trimming: 5 bases; junction bases outside the gene matches: 11. The germline CDR1 and CDR2 sequences are SGHRS and YFSETQ. The CDR3 has 16 amino acids. The CDR3 nucleotides are TGCGCCAGCAGCTCAGGACTAGCGACAGCGGAGGAGACCCAGTACTTC. This gives the protein CASSSGLATAEETQYF.

The chain employs TRBV13 and TRBJ2-5, with 14 bases lining up with TRBD2. V gave up 5 bases and J gave up 5 bases; unmatched junction bases: 10. Germline assignment: CDR1 PRHDT and CDR2 FYEKMQ (reference sequence). The CDR3 has 17 amino acids. The CDR3 region is CASSRRTSGGLGETQYF. CDR3 nucleotide sequence: TGTGCCAGCAGCCGCCGGACTAGCGGGGGGCTTGGTGAGACCCAGTACTTC.

V is TRBV25-1 and J is TRBJ1-3; D is unresolved. This CDR3 has 16 residues. Germline CDR1 reads MGHDK; CDR2 reads SYGVNS. Trimming removed 5 bases at V and 7 bases at J, with 21 bases between. The CDR3 sequence is CASSQDRSVLSNTIYF. CDR3 nucleotides: TGTGCCAGCAGTCAAGATAGGAGCGTTTTGTCCAACACCATATATTTT.

This clone was observed once. CDR3 in DNA: TGTGCCAGCAGCTTACCCTCATCACCCCTCCACTTT. Its translation is CASSLPSSPLHF. The genes are TRBV7-2 and TRBJ1-6; D gene uncertain. This CDR3 has 12 residues. V lost 2 bases and J 10 bases, leaving 6 bases between the germline ends. Per the germline V gene, CDR1 is SGHTA and CDR2 is FQGNSA.